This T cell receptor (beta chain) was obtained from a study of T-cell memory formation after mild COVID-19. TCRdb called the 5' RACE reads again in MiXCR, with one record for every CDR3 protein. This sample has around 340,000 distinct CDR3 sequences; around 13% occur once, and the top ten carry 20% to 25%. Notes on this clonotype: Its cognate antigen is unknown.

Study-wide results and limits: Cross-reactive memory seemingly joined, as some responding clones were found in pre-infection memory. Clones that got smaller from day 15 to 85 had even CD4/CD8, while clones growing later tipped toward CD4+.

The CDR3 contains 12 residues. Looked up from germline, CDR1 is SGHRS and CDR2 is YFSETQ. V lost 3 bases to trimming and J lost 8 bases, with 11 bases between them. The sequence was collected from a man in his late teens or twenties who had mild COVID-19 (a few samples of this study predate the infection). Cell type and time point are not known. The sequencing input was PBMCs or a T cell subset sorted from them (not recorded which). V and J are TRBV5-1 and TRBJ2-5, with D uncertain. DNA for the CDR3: TGCGCCAGCAGCTCGACTCATGATACCCAGTACTTC. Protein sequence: CASSSTHDTQYF.